A single sample gave rise to the 14 T cell receptor beta chains below, sequenced in a study of blood T cell repertoires in COVID-19. Here immunoSEQ multiplex PCR was the method, and the copy in TCRdb shows in-frame clones only, minus some. The sample records approximately 210,000 clones, 88% being singletons. Sequencing was performed on peripheral blood. The receptor set was obtained from a woman aged 40 to 50 who had recovered from COVID-19.

This clone appeared once. This chain links TRBV18 with TRBJ2-1, with TRBD1 as a possible D gene (6 bases). This CDR3 has 14 residues. Trimming pared 4 bases from V and 3 bases from J, leaving 10 bases between. Germline V gene sequence: CDR1 KGHSH, CDR2 LQKENI. The CDR3 reads CASSRGQHYNEQFF. CDR3 sequence (DNA): TGTGCCAGCTCACGGGGGCAGCACTACAATGAGCAGTTCTTC.

The chain links TRBV7-6 to TRBJ1-3; unclear D gene. In germline, CDR1 is SGHVS, CDR2 FNYEAQ. Trimming took 6 bases from V and 8 from J, leaving 17 bases between them. The CDR3 sequence is 14 residues long. CDR3 loop: CASSMGRSGDTIYF. The CDR3 nucleotides read TGTGCCAGCAGTATGGGGAGATCCGGGGACACCATATATTTT.

The V and J genes are TRBV28 and TRBJ1-1; TRBD1 aligns across 8 bases. Per the germline V gene, CDR1 is MDHEN and CDR2 is SYDVKM. The V and J ends lost 9 bases and 8 bases, in that order; junction bases with no gene match: 14. The CDR3 is 14 residues long. The CDR3 spells CASSRPDRGWEAFF. The CDR3 nucleotides read TGTGCCAGTTCCCGACCCGACAGGGGTTGGGAAGCTTTCTTT. Full variable domain (missing parts from reference TRBV28 and TRBJ1-1): DVKVTQSSRYLVKRTGEKVFLECVQDMDHENMFWYRQDPGLGLRLIYFSYDVKMKEKGDIPEGYSVSREKKERFSLILESASTNQTSMYLCASSRPDRGWEAFFGQGTRLTVV.

This rearrangement joins TRBV2 to TRBJ1-1; D possibly corresponds to TRBD1 (6 bases). The germline V and J ends were trimmed by 5 bases and 6 bases, with 16 bases remaining between them. The CDR3 length is 14 residues. Germline lookup yields CDR1 SNHLY and CDR2 FYNNEI. The CDR3 nucleotides read TGTGCCAGCAGTAGCGTCAGGGGTGTCCCTGAAGCTTTCTTT. Amino acid sequence: CASSSVRGVPEAFF.

This sequence joins TRBV15 and TRBJ2-6; 10 bases are shared with TRBD1. The germline gives CDR1 LNHNV, CDR2 YYDKDF (reference sequence). V was clipped by 3 bases and J by 0 bases; unmatched bases: 14. CDR3 length equals 21 residues. The CDR3 loop is CATSSELQDRGGFSGANVLTF. Written as DNA, the CDR3 is TGTGCCACCAGCAGCGAACTTCAGGACAGGGGGGGATTCTCTGGGGCCAACGTCCTGACTTTC.

This chain uses TRBV15 with TRBJ2-7; D uncertain. Between the trimmed V and J ends, which lost 2 bases and 1 base, there was a span of 6 bases. The CDR3 is 13 residues long. Germline assignment: CDR1 LNHNV and CDR2 YYDKDF (reference sequence). The CDR3 DNA follows: TGTGCCACCAGCAGACTAGATTCCTACGAGCAGTACTTC. Translated, it gives CATSRLDSYEQYF.

The chain carries TRBV7-2 and TRBJ2-3, with 9 bases fitting TRBD2. V was clipped by 6 bases and J by 5 bases; unmatched bases: 6. In germline, CDR1 is SGHTA, CDR2 FQGNSA. The CDR3 runs 14 residues. This CDR3 reads CASRGGRVGDTQYF. The CDR3 coding sequence is TGTGCCAGCAGGGGCGGGAGGGTTGGAGATACGCAGTATTTT.

The chain carries TRBV7-2 and TRBJ1-5; the D is unclear. Trimming pared 5 bases from V and 5 bases from J, leaving 16 bases between. Germline V gene lookup returns CDR1 SGHTA and CDR2 FQGNSA. This CDR3 is built from 15 residues. The CDR3 nucleotides are TGTGCCAGCAGCCCCCTCGGGGAACGTGATCAGCCCCAGCATTTT. The encoded protein is CASSPLGERDQPQHF.

The J gene is TRBJ1-1, the V gene TRBV7-9; 8 bases agree with TRBD1. The length of the CDR3 is 14 residues. The junction had 5 bases not matched to a gene; V was cut back by 5 bases and J by 3 bases. Looked up from germline, CDR1 is SEHNR and CDR2 is FQNEAQ (reference sequence). The CDR3 DNA is TGTGCCAGCAGCCAACAGGGGGGGTACACTGAAGCTTTCTTT. Translation gives CASSQQGGYTEAFF.

The chain is built from TRBV27 and TRBJ1-4; no firm D call. V lost 6 bases and J 5 bases, leaving 7 bases between the germline ends. Germline V gene sequence: CDR1 MNHEY, CDR2 SMNVEV (reference sequence). The CDR3 contains 12 residues. In nucleotides, the CDR3 is TGTGCCAGCAGATCGAGGAATGAAAAACTGTTTTTT. Translating it yields CASRSRNEKLFF.

The J gene is TRBJ1-1, the V gene TRBV5-6; D is unresolved. Germline V lookup: CDR1 SGHDT, CDR2 YYEEEE. The CDR3 spans 13 residues. The germline V and J ends were trimmed by 3 bases and 8 bases, with 14 bases remaining between them. In DNA form, the CDR3 reads TGTGCCAGCAGCTACGGGAAAACAGACGAAGCTTTCTTT. Translating gives CASSYGKTDEAFF.

This clone was picked up a small number of times. Here the CDR3 reads CASSLAQGYSNQPQHF. CDR3 DNA: TGTGCCAGCAGCTTGGCCCAGGGGTATAGCAATCAGCCCCAGCATTTT. V is TRBV5-6 and J is TRBJ1-5, with TRBD1 as a possible D gene (6 bases). Trimming shortened V by 0 bases and J by 0 bases, and 10 bases separated the two germline ends. The CDR3 spans 16 residues. Germline values: CDR1 SGHDT, CDR2 YYEEEE.

The chain uses TRBV4-2 and TRBJ1-5; D gene unclear. Per germline, CDR1 LGHNA and CDR2 YNFKEQ. This CDR3 is 15 amino acids long. The germline V and J ends were trimmed by 0 bases and 7 bases, with 13 bases remaining between them. CDR3 coding DNA: TGTGCCAGCAGCCAAGATCCCGGGGTGCCCCAGCCCCAGCATTTT. Amino acid sequence: CASSQDPGVPQPQHF.

The CDR3 DNA reads TGTGCCAGCAGCGGGGGCAGGGGGCAGGGGCGCTCCTACAATGAGCAGTTCTTC. Translated: CASSGGRGQGRSYNEQFF. The chain carries TRBV11-2 and TRBJ2-1, with TRBD1 matching 8 bases. The CDR3 contains 18 residues. Germline CDR1 reads SGHAT; CDR2 reads FQNNGV. V lost 5 bases, J lost 0 bases, and 12 bases stayed unmatched.